What follows are 27 T cell receptor beta chains derived from one specimen sequenced in a study of cytomegalovirus exposure and HLA in healthy donors. Use of 60 Vbeta and 13 Jbeta primers characterized the PCR. Libraries were prepared by immunoSEQ multiplex PCR; TCRdb keeps only in-frame clonotypes and omits some of them. The sample has 150,000 or so clones, around 81% seen once. Material: PBMCs. The receptors shown here come from a man aged 40-55 years in good health and CMV-seronegative.

The V call is TRBV6-6, the J call TRBJ1-4; 9 bases are a match to TRBD1. Germline CDR1 is MNHNY and CDR2 is SVGAGI (reference sequence). The CDR3 loop spans 16 amino acids. Losses at the gene ends were 6 bases for V and 3 bases for J; bases not matched to a gene: 8. For the CDR3, the DNA is TGTGCCAGCAGCTGGACAGGGGCCGCGGCTAATGAAAAACTGTTTTTT. It specifies CASSWTGAAANEKLFF.

The chain carries TRBV7-3 and TRBJ2-3; D is perhaps TRBD1 (5 bases). Deletions cut 5 bases from V and 3 bases from J, with 9 bases between. The CDR3 loop spans 13 amino acids. Germline loops: CDR1 SGHTA, CDR2 FQGTGA. The CDR3 is CASSRQSTDTQYF. CDR3 nucleotide sequence: TGTGCCAGCAGCAGACAGAGTACAGATACGCAGTATTTT.

The chain joins TRBV7-9 to TRBJ1-1, with a possible D match to TRBD1 (6 bases). V was cut by 1 base and J by 5 bases, with 11 bases left in between. The CDR3 is made up of 14 amino acids. The germline V gene has CDR1 SEHNR and CDR2 FQNEAQ (reference sequence). The DNA of the CDR3 is TGTGCCAGCAGCTTAGGGGGGGGCGAGACTGAAGCTTTCTTT. Amino acids: CASSLGGGETEAFF.

This chain connects TRBV5-1 to TRBJ1-2, with D possibly being TRBD1 (5 bases). The V end lost 3 bases, the J end lost 2 bases, and 8 bases lay between the germline ends. The CDR3 totals 13 residues. CDR1 SGHRS and CDR2 YFSETQ come from the germline V gene. The CDR3 sequence is CASSSTGNYGYTF. The CDR3 DNA sequence: TGCGCCAGCAGCTCTACAGGAAACTATGGCTACACCTTC.

The J gene is TRBJ2-7, the V gene TRBV10-3; D might be TRBD2 (6 bases). This CDR3 comprises 12 residues. CDR1 and CDR2 (germline): ENHRY, SYGVKD. Deletions cut 4 bases from V and 2 bases from J, with 6 bases between. CDR3 bases: TGTGCCATCAGTGGGACTACCTACGAGCAGTACTTC. Its translation is CAISGTTYEQYF.

The V gene is TRBV10-3, the J gene TRBJ1-5; D not resolved. Germline lookup yields CDR1 ENHRY and CDR2 SYGVKD. The V end was cut by 6 bases, the J end by 2 bases, with 5 bases between. This CDR3 comprises 12 residues. The DNA for the CDR3 is TGTGCCATCAGCGGAGGCAATCAGCCCCAGCATTTT. Translating gives CAISGGNQPQHF.

This clone has just one count. The chain is built from TRBV6-1 and TRBJ2-7; 10 bases align to TRBD1. The CDR3 is made up of 15 amino acids. The V gene's germline CDR1 is MNHNS and CDR2 SASEGT. Trimming took 3 bases from V and 5 from J; bases not matched to a gene: 7. The CDR3 DNA is TGTGCCAGCAGTGAGGGACAGGGGTCAGTCCACGAGCAGTACTTC. The encoded protein is CASSEGQGSVHEQYF.

The chain carries TRBV27 and TRBJ1-3; no reliable D call. CDR1 is MNHEY, CDR2 SMNVEV, per germline (reference sequence). The V end was cut by 0 bases, the J end by 2 bases, with 8 bases between. The CDR3 consists of 15 residues. The CDR3 here is CASSLSPGAGNTIYF. Here the CDR3 DNA reads TGTGCCAGCAGTTTATCCCCCGGGGCTGGAAACACCATATATTTT.

The chain recombines TRBV5-1 with TRBJ2-2; tentatively, D is TRBD1 (6 bases). The CDR3 consists of 15 residues. Germline loops: CDR1 SGHRS, CDR2 YFSETQ. V lost 10 bases and J 3 bases, leaving 19 bases between the germline ends. The CDR3, as DNA: TGCGCCGGCACCCCCACAGGGTCCGACACCGGGGAGCTGTTTTTT. This sequence encodes CAGTPTGSDTGELFF.

The chain joins TRBV27 to TRBJ2-5, with 10 bases matching TRBD2. The J segment lost 5 bases and the V segment lost 5 bases, leaving 14 bases of the junction unmatched. The CDR3 loop spans 17 amino acids. In germline, CDR1 is MNHEY, CDR2 SMNVEV (reference sequence). CDR3 loop: CASSPGLADTTGETQYF. The DNA for the CDR3 is TGTGCCAGCAGTCCCGGACTAGCGGACACGACAGGGGAGACCCAGTACTTC.

J is TRBJ1-1 and V is TRBV5-1; a possible D gene is TRBD1 (5 bases). The CDR3 is 15 amino acids. The germline V and J ends were trimmed by 0 bases and 1 base, with 10 bases remaining between them. Per the germline V gene, CDR1 is SGHRS and CDR2 is YFSETQ. The CDR3 DNA reads TGCGCCAGCAGCTTGGAAGGGGCTGGGAACACTGAAGCTTTCTTT. The encoded protein is CASSLEGAGNTEAFF.

In this sample, this clone turned up once. The chain links TRBV5-4 to TRBJ2-5; TRBD2 is a possible D gene (6 bases). Per germline, CDR1 SGHNT and CDR2 YYREEE (reference sequence). This CDR3 region has 17 residues. V lost 4 bases and J lost 6, with 25 bases in between. CDR3 sequence: CASSPGLSQFRRQTQYF. The CDR3 coding sequence is TGTGCCAGCAGCCCGGGACTTTCACAATTTCGCCGGCAGACCCAGTACTTC.

Written as DNA, the CDR3 is TGTGCCTGGAGTAGGGCTAGCTCTACCGGGGAGCTGTTTTTT. Translated: CAWSRASSTGELFF. This chain connects TRBV30 to TRBJ2-2; possible D gene TRBD2, 5 bases. Trimming took 2 bases from V and 5 from J, leaving 12 bases between them. This CDR3 is 14 amino acids long. Germline V gene lookup returns CDR1 GTSNPN and CDR2 SVGIG (reference sequence).

This clone was counted between two and nine times. The chain uses TRBV5-1 and TRBJ2-2; 7 positions agree with TRBD1. This CDR3 comprises 16 residues. With 4 bases clipped from V and 2 bases from J, the junction kept 8 bases outside the gene matches. Germline V CDR1 and CDR2: SGHRS, YFSETQ. The CDR3 region has the DNA TGCGCCAGCAGCCCCCCCGGGACAGTAAACACCGGGGAGCTGTTTTTT. Translated: CASSPPGTVNTGELFF.

The chain employs TRBV7-2 and TRBJ2-4; TRBD2 matches 7 bases. The CDR3 contains 19 residues. Per the germline V gene, CDR1 is SGHTA and CDR2 is FQGNSA. The ends lost 1 base at V and 7 bases at J; junction bases unmatched: 19. CDR3 coding DNA: TGTGCCAGCAGCTTAGTTACTCGCGGGAGATATCAAGGGCGGAACATTCAGTACTTC. Translation: CASSLVTRGRYQGRNIQYF.

Notes on this clone: This sample includes further DNA sequences coding for the same CDR3. The CDR3 reads CASSVEGAYNEQFF. CDR3 nucleotides: TGTGCCAGCAGCGTAGAGGGGGCTTACAATGAGCAGTTCTTC. This rearrangement joins TRBV9 to TRBJ2-1, with 7 nucleotides matching TRBD1. Germline trimming cut 0 bases from V and 4 bases from J; bases unmatched to any gene: 1. This CDR3 is built from 14 residues. CDR1 and CDR2 from the germline V gene are SGDLS and YYNGEE.

As regards this clone: Different DNA sequences within this sample yield the same CDR3. The chain links TRBV6-6 to TRBJ2-7, with 9 bases aligning to TRBD2. Per germline, CDR1 MNHNY and CDR2 SVGAGI (reference sequence). There are 16 residues in the CDR3. Trimming removed 3 bases from V and 2 bases from J; junction bases left unmatched: 8. CDR3 sequence (DNA): TGTGCCAGCAGTTATTCCTATAGCGGGAGTACCTACGAGCAGTACGTC. Amino acid sequence: CASSYSYSGSTYEQYV.

The rearrangement uses TRBV19 and TRBJ1-1; 8 positions agree with TRBD1. Germline loops: CDR1 LNHDA, CDR2 SQIVND (reference sequence). This CDR3 spans 13 amino acids. J was trimmed by 3 bases and V by 10 bases; bases with no gene match: 7. The CDR3 region is CATGQGLDTEAFF. The CDR3 region has the DNA TGTGCCACCGGACAGGGTCTGGACACTGAAGCTTTCTTT.

The chain couples TRBV27 to TRBJ2-5, with 8 nucleotides matching TRBD2. Per germline, CDR1 MNHEY and CDR2 SMNVEV (reference sequence). The V segment lost 6 bases and the J segment 6 bases; nucleotides outside the gene matches: 12. The CDR3 contains 15 residues. The DNA for the CDR3 is TGTGCCAGCAGGACGGGGGGGCTAGCGAAACAGACCCAGTACTTC. This encodes CASRTGGLAKQTQYF.

This rearrangement joins TRBV5-1 to TRBJ2-7; maybe TRBD2 (6 bases). CDR1 is SGHRS, CDR2 YFSETQ, per germline. V was pared by 0 bases and J by 0 bases, with 10 bases between. CDR3 length: 15 residues. The CDR3 is CASSLEAGSSYEQYF. The CDR3 DNA sequence: TGCGCCAGCAGCTTGGAGGCGGGGAGCTCCTACGAGCAGTACTTC.

The chain employs TRBV27 and TRBJ2-3; D call uncertain. The CDR3 contains 17 residues. The V end was cut by 5 bases, the J end by 0 bases, with 18 bases between. CDR1 is MNHEY and CDR2 is SMNVEV in the germline V gene (reference sequence). This chain's CDR3 is CASSLINWYSSTDTQYF. CDR3 bases: TGTGCCAGCAGTCTCATTAATTGGTACTCTAGCACAGATACGCAGTATTTT.

The gene calls are TRBV5-4 and TRBJ2-7; 9 bases agree with TRBD1. Germline V CDR1 and CDR2: SGHNT, YYREEE (reference sequence). J was trimmed by 3 bases and V by 4 bases; bases with no gene match: 5. This CDR3 has 14 residues. The CDR3 region is CASSQGQGDYEQYF. DNA of the CDR3: TGTGCCAGCAGCCAGGGACAGGGAGACTACGAGCAGTACTTC.

The rearrangement joins TRBV27 to TRBJ1-5, with 7 nucleotides matching TRBD1. CDR1 MNHEY and CDR2 SMNVEV come from the germline V gene (reference sequence). The CDR3 sequence is 16 residues long. J was trimmed by 0 bases and V by 5 bases; bases with no gene match: 7. CDR3 in DNA: TGTGCCAGCAGTCCGAGACAGGGTGGTAGCAATCAGCCCCAGCATTTT. Translating it yields CASSPRQGGSNQPQHF.

The rearrangement uses TRBV28 and TRBJ2-3; weak D call: TRBD1 (6 bases). This CDR3 contains 14 residues. V was cut by 5 bases and J by 1 base, with 10 bases left in between. The germline V gene has CDR1 MDHEN and CDR2 SYDVKM. CDR3 amino acids: CASSLDRRTDTQYF. As DNA, the CDR3 is TGTGCCAGCAGTCTTGACAGGCGCACAGATACGCAGTATTTT.

The chain links TRBV30 to TRBJ2-7; unclear D gene. CDR3 size: 11 residues. Trimming removed 4 bases at V and 2 bases at J, with 6 bases between. Per germline, CDR1 GTSNPN and CDR2 SVGIG (reference sequence). CDR3 in DNA: TGTGCCTGGACGGCGGCCTACGAGCAGTACTTC. It encodes CAWTAAYEQYF.

This chain links TRBV5-1 with TRBJ1-2, with 7 nucleotides matching TRBD1. The length of the CDR3 is 14 residues. V was clipped by 2 bases and J by 6 bases; unmatched bases: 7. Germline CDR1 SGHRS, CDR2 YFSETQ. The CDR3 DNA is TGCGCCAGCAGCTTACAGGGGAATGAGGATGGCTACACCTTC. Encoded protein: CASSLQGNEDGYTF.

The CDR3 loop is CASSYTGGDTEAFF. Written as DNA, the CDR3 is TGTGCCAGCAGTTATACAGGGGGAGACACTGAAGCTTTCTTT. The chain joins TRBV27 to TRBJ1-1; TRBD1 matches at 8 bases. Germline CDR1 and CDR2: MNHEY and SMNVEV (reference sequence). This CDR3 region has 14 residues. V gave up 4 bases and J gave up 3 bases; unmatched junction bases: 4.